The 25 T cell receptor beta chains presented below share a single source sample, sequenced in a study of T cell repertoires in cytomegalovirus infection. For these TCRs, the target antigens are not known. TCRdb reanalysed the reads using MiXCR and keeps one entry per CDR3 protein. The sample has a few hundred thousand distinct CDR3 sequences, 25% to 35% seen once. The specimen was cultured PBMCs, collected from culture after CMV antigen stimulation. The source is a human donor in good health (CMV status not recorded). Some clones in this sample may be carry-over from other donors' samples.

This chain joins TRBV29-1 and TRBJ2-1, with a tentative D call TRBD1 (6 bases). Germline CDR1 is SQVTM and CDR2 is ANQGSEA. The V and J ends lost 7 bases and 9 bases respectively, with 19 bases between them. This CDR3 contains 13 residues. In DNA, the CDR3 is TGCAGCGCCCTATTCCGACAGGAGAGTGAGCAGTTCTTC. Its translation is CSALFRQESEQFF.

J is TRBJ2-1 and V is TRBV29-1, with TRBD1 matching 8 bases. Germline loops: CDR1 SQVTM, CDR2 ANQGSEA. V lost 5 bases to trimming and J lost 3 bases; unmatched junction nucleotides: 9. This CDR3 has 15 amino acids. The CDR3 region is CSVPPGTGRYNEQFF. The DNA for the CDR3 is TGCAGCGTTCCTCCCGGGACAGGTCGCTACAATGAGCAGTTCTTC.

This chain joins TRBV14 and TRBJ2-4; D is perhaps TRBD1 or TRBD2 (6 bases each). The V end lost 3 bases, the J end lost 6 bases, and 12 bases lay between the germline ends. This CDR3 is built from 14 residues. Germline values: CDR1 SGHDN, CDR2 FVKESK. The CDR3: CASSQGGTLNIQYF. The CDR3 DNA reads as TGTGCCAGCAGCCAGGGGGGCACCTTAAACATTCAGTACTTC. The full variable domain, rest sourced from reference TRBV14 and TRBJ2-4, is EAGVTQFPSHSVIEKGQTVTLRCDPISGHDNLYWYRRVMGKEIKFLLHFVKESKQDESGMPNNRFLAERTGGTYSTLKVQPAELEDSGVYFCASSQGGTLNIQYFGAGTRLSVL.

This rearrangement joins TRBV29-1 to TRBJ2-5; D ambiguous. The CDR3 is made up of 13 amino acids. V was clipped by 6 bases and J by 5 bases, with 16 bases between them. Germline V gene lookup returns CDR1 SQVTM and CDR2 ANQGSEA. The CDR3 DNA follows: TGCAGCGTCATAACCACGTGGCAGGAGACCCAGTACTTC. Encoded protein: CSVITTWQETQYF.

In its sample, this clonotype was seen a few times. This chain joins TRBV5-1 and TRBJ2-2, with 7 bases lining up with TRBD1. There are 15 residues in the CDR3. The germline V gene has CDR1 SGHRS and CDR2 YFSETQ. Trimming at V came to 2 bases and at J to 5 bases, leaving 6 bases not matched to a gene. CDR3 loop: CASSLQGLRTGELFF. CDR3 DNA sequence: TGCGCCAGCAGCTTACAGGGGCTTCGGACCGGGGAGCTGTTTTTT.

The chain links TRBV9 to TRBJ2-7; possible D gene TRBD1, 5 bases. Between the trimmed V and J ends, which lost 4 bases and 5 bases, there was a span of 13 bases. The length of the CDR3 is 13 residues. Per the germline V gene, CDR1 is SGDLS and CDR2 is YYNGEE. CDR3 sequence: CASSPPGKDEQYF. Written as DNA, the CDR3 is TGTGCCAGCAGCCCACCAGGGAAGGACGAGCAGTACTTC.

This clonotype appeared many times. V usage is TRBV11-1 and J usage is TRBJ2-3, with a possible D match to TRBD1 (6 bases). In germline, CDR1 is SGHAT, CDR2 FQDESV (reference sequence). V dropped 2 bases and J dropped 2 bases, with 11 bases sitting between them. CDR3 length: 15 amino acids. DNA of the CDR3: TGTGCCAGCAGCTTATACAGGGCTAACACAGATACGCAGTATTTT. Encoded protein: CASSLYRANTDTQYF.

The CDR3, as DNA: TGTGCCAGCTCACCAGTATGGGGGGACACAGATACGCAGTATTTT. Its protein is CASSPVWGDTDTQYF. The chain has TRBV18 and TRBJ2-3; the D gene is possibly TRBD2 (6 bases). Per the germline V gene, CDR1 is KGHSH and CDR2 is LQKENI. V lost 2 bases and J 2 bases, leaving 11 bases between the germline ends. CDR3 size: 15 residues. Drawing the rest from reference TRBV18 and TRBJ2-3, the complete variable domain is NAGVMQNPRHLVRRRGQEARLRCSPMKGHSHVYWYRQLPEEGLKFMVYLQKENIIDESGMPKERFSAEFPKEGPSILRIQQVVRGDSAAYFCASSPVWGDTDTQYFGPGTRLTVL.

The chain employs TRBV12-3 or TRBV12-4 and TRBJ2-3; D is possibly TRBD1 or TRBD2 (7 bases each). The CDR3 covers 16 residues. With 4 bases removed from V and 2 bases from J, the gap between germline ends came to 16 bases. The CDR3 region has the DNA TGTGCCAGCAGTTCCGGGGAGGGGGCGAACACAGATACGCAGTATTTT. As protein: CASSSGEGANTDTQYF.

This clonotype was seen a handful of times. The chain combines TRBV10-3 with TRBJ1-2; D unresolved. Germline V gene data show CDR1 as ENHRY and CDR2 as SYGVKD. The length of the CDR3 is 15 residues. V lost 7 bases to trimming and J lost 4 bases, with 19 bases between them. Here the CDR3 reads CAINPFRRPVYGYTF. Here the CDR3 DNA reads TGTGCCATCAACCCTTTCCGCAGGCCGGTCTATGGCTACACCTTC.

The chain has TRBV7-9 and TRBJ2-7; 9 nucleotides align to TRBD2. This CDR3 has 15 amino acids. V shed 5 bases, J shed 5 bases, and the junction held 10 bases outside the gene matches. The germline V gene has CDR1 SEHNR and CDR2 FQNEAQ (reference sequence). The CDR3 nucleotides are TGTGCCAGCAGCCTAGGCCAAATAGCGGGAGACGAGCAGTACTTC. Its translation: CASSLGQIAGDEQYF.

The CDR3 loop reads CASSFGRGKNQPQHF. DNA of the CDR3: TGTGCCAGCAGTTTCGGCAGGGGTAAAAATCAGCCCCAGCATTTT. This chain uses TRBV12-3 or TRBV12-4 with TRBJ1-5; perhaps TRBD1 as D (6 bases). The CDR3 runs 15 residues. Trimming left V 3 bases short and J 4 bases short, with 13 bases between.

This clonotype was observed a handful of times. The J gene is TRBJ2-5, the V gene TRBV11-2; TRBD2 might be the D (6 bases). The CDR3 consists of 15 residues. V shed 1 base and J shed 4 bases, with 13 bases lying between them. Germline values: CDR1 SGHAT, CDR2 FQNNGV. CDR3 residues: CASSLGAGLVETQYF. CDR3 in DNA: TGTGCCAGCAGCTTAGGGGCGGGATTGGTAGAGACCCAGTACTTC.

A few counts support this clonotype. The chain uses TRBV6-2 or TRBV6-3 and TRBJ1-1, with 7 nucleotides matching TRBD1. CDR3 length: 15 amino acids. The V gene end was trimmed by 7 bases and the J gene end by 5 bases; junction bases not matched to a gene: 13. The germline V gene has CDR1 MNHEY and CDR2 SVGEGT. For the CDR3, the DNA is TGTGCCAGCACCACAATCCGACAGGGCGGGACTGAAGCTTTCTTT. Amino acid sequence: CASTTIRQGGTEAFF.

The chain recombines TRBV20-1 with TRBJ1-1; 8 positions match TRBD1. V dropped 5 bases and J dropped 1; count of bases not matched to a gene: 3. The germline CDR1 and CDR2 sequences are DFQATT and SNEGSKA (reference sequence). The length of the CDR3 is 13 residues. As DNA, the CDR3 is TGCAGTGCTTTCGGACAGGGGAACACTGAAGCTTTCTTT. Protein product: CSAFGQGNTEAFF.

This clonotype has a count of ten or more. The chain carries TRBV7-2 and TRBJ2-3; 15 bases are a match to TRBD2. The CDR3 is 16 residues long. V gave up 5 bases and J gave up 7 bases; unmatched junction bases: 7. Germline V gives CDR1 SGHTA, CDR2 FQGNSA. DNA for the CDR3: TGTGCCAGCAGCATTGGGGGGACTAGCGGGAGGAATACGCAGTATTTT. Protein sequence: CASSIGGTSGRNTQYF.

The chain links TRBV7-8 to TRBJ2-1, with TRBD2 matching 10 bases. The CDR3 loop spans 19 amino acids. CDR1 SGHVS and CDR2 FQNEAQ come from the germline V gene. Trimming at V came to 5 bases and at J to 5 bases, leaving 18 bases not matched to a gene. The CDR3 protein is CASSPRTSGVLYTNNEQFF. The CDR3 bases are TGTGCCAGCAGCCCCAGGACTAGCGGCGTTTTATACACCAACAATGAGCAGTTCTTC.

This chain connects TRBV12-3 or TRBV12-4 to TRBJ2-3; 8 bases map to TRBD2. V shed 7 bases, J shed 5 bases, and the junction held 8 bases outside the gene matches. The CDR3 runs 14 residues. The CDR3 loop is CASNAGTSGDTQYF. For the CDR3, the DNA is TGTGCCAGCAACGCCGGGACTAGTGGAGATACGCAGTATTTT.

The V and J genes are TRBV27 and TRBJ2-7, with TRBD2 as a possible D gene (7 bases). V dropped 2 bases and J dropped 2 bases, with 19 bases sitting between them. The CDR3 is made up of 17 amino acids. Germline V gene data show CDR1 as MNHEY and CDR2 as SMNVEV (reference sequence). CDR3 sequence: CASSLGYRGALTYEQYF. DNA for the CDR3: TGTGCCAGCAGTTTAGGGTATCGGGGGGCCTTAACCTACGAGCAGTACTTC.

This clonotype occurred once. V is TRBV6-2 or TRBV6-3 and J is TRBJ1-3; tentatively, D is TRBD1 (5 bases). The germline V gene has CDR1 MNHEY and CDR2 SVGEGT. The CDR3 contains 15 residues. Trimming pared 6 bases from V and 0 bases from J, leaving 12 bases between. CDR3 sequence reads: CASRTGTLSGNTIYF. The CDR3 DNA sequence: TGTGCCAGCAGGACCGGGACCCTCTCTGGAAACACCATATATTTT.

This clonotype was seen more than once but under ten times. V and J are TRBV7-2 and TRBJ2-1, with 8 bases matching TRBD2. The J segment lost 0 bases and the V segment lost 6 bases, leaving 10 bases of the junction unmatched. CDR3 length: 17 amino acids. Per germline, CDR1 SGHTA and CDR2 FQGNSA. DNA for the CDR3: TGTGCCAGCAGTCGGAGGACTAGCTTGGGCTCCTACAATGAGCAGTTCTTC. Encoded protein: CASSRRTSLGSYNEQFF.

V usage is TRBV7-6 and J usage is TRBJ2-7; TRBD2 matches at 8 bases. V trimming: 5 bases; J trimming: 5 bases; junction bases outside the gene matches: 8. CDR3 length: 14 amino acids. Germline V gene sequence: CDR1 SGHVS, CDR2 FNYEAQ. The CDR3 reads CASSQTSVINEQYF. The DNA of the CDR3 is TGTGCCAGCAGCCAGACTAGCGTCATAAACGAGCAGTACTTC.

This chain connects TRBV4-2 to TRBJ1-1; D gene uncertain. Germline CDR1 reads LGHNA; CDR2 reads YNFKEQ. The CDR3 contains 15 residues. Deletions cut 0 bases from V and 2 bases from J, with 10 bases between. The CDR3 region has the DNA TGTGCCAGCAGCCAAGATAGGGTCATAAACACTGAAGCTTTCTTT. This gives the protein CASSQDRVINTEAFF.

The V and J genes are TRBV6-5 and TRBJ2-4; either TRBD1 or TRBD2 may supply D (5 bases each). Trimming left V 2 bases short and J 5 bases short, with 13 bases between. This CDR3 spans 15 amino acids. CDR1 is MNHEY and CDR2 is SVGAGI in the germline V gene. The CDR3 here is CASSYVDSGQNIQYF. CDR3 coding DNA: TGTGCCAGCAGTTACGTAGACAGCGGACAAAACATTCAGTACTTC.

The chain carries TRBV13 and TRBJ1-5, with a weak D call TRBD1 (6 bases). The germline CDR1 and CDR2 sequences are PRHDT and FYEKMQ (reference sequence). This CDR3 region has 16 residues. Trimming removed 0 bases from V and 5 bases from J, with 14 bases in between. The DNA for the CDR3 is TGTGCCAGCAGCTTAGGGAACAGGGACCCGGATCAGCCCCAGCATTTT. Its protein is CASSLGNRDPDQPQHF.